These T cell receptor beta chains were read from a single sample in a study of technical replicates of blood from a handful of donors. Clones were sequenced by immunoSEQ multiplex PCR, and TCRdb holds only the in-frame ones, with some missing. The table includes around 13,000 clones, roughly 94% detected once. The specimen was PBMCs. These receptors all come from a human donor in good health. The CDR3 runs from the conserved cysteine through the conserved F or W. The size field is filled for only some rows; it gives once, few, many or a size class.

TRBV7-9 | once | CASSLVAGAGEYEQYF
TRBV29-1 | . | CSVDTDRWNGYTF
TRBV30 | . | CAWSAGSYEQYF
TRBV5-5 | . | CASSLLTGSTYIQYF
TRBV6-5 | . | CASRRAGSEKLFF
TRBV6-5 | . | CASSITGAEDTEAFF
TRBV2 | . | CASSEDRGGGYTF
TRBV7-8 | . | CASSLASKTGGNTIYF
TRBV5-1 | . | CASSLGQGSSYEQYF
TRBV15 | few | CATSRDGQGRSTDTQYF
TRBV5-1 | . | CASSSLAGGNYEQYF
TRBV5-6 | . | CASSFAGYGYTF
TRBV5-8 | . | CASSLGLAGAYNEQFF
TRBV11-2 | once | CASSLREAEAFF
TRBV15 | . | CATSIGDRKNIQYF
TRBV11-3 | . | CASSLGGENEQYF
TRBV28 | . | CASSSPSRQGEGYGYTF
TRBV5-1 | . | CASRLLAESSYEQYF
TRBV6-4 | once | CASSEAENTEAFF
TRBV2 | . | CASSDGLSGSTDTQYF
TRBV30 | . | CAWQTSGSIHTQYF
TRBV5-5 | . | CASGPPSFGELFF
TRBV18 | . | CASSPDGSVYGYTF
TRBV30 | . | CAWSVPWGLAGGNTGELFF
TRBV5-1 | once | CASSLGTTPELEQYF
TRBV19 | . | CASRLAGSPNEQFF
TRBV9 | . | CASSVGAGAATGELFF
TRBV29-1 | . | CSVQLAHSYNEQFF
TRBV6-5 | . | CASSSTRDRGGYGYTF